This T cell receptor (beta chain) was captured by sequencing in a study of OX40 agonist ivuxolimab in advanced cancers. Repertoires were generated with immunoSEQ multiplex PCR, while TCRdb's copy carries only in-frame clones and drops some. The sample consists of over 60,000 clones, over 90% of them appearing once. Autoimmune disease history or systemic immunosuppression excluded patients. Germline CDR1 is SEHNR and CDR2 is FQNEAQ (reference sequence). The CDR3 runs 14 residues. Trimming pared 5 bases from V and 0 bases from J, leaving 10 bases between. The origin of this receptor is an adult with an advanced solid tumor such as melanoma, head and neck, liver or kidney cancer. Here the sequenced sample was CD4+ or CD8+ T cells sorted from blood, taken in a trial of the OX40 agonist ivuxolimab. V is TRBV7-9 and J is TRBJ1-1; D is possibly TRBD1 (5 bases). The DNA of the CDR3 is TGTGCCAGCAGCCCCGACAGTATGAACACTGAAGCTTTCTTT. It translates to CASSPDSMNTEAFF.